These T cell receptor beta chains were read from a single sample in a study of long-term antiretroviral therapy in people with HIV. Clones were sequenced by immunoSEQ multiplex PCR, and TCRdb holds only the in-frame ones, with some missing. The sample holds 27,000 or so clones, over 80% seen once. Material: unsorted PBMCs, obtained 0.8 years before starting antiretroviral therapy. These receptor sequences come from a man between 18 and 29 years old with HIV. Both conserved end residues are part of each CDR3. Fields, in order: V gene, J gene, clone size, D gene, CDR3 DNA, CDR3 protein. D genes are given only for firm matches. Clone size, where shown, is once, few, many, or a class for clones that have expanded.

v_call: TRBV11-2
j_call: TRBJ2-5
clone_size: -
d_call: -
cdr3_nt: TGTGCCAGCAGCTTGGGGGCTTTCCAAGAGACCCAGTACTTC
cdr3_aa: CASSLGAFQETQYF

v_call: TRBV5-1
j_call: TRBJ1-2
clone_size: -
d_call: -
cdr3_nt: TGCGCCAGCAGCTTGGGCAGGGTTGACTATGGCTACACCTTC
cdr3_aa: CASSLGRVDYGYTF

v_call: TRBV7-9
j_call: TRBJ1-1
clone_size: -
d_call: -
cdr3_nt: TGTGCCAGCAGCCCTAGAGGGGCAGTCGAAAACACTGAAGCTTTCTTT
cdr3_aa: CASSPRGAVENTEAFF

v_call: TRBV7-2
j_call: TRBJ2-1
clone_size: -
d_call: -
cdr3_nt: TGTGCCAGCAGCGCCGGATACATGAGAGGGCAGTTCTTC
cdr3_aa: CASSAGYMRGQFF

v_call: TRBV6-6
j_call: TRBJ2-3
clone_size: -
d_call: TRBD2
cdr3_nt: TGTGCCACCTCAGCGGGAGTCTCTGATACGCAGTATTTT
cdr3_aa: CATSAGVSDTQYF

v_call: TRBV18
j_call: TRBJ2-3
clone_size: -
d_call: -
cdr3_nt: TGTGCCAGCTCAACAGAGGTCCCCGCTACGAGCACAGATACGCAGTATTTT
cdr3_aa: CASSTEVPATSTDTQYF

v_call: TRBV18
j_call: TRBJ1-5
clone_size: -
d_call: -
cdr3_nt: TGTGCCAGCTCACCAGGGCAGGGGTTCAATCAGCCCCAGCATTTT
cdr3_aa: CASSPGQGFNQPQHF

v_call: TRBV6-5
j_call: TRBJ1-6
clone_size: -
d_call: -
cdr3_nt: TGTGCCAGCAGTCACCCACAGGGAAAGCTACCCCTCCACTTT
cdr3_aa: CASSHPQGKLPLHF

v_call: TRBV5-1
j_call: TRBJ1-2
clone_size: -
d_call: -
cdr3_nt: TGCGCCAGCAGCTTGGGCCTGGGACGGGACTATGGCTACACCTTC
cdr3_aa: CASSLGLGRDYGYTF

v_call: TRBV5-1
j_call: TRBJ1-2
clone_size: few
d_call: TRBD1
cdr3_nt: TGCGCCAGCAGCTTGCTTCCGGGACAGGGCTCTGGCTACACCTTC
cdr3_aa: CASSLLPGQGSGYTF

v_call: TRBV30
j_call: TRBJ1-6
clone_size: -
d_call: -
cdr3_nt: TGTGCCTTCAATCGGCAGGGCGCTTCTTATAATTCACCCCTCCACTTT
cdr3_aa: CAFNRQGASYNSPLHF

v_call: TRBV2
j_call: TRBJ2-1
clone_size: -
d_call: TRBD2
cdr3_nt: TGTGCCAGCAGAGTGGGGACTAGCGGGGGTCTGTTTTTCTTC
cdr3_aa: CASRVGTSGGLFFF

v_call: TRBV21-1
j_call: TRBJ1-1
clone_size: -
d_call: -
cdr3_nt: TGTGCCAGCAGCAAATCTGGCACTGAAGCTTTCTTT
cdr3_aa: CASSKSGTEAFF

v_call: TRBV19
j_call: TRBJ1-5
clone_size: -
d_call: -
cdr3_nt: TGTGCCAGTAGTATAGATGTGGTTCTTCTCACGGGTCAGCCCCAGCATTTT
cdr3_aa: CASSIDVVLLTGQPQHF

v_call: TRBV21-1
j_call: TRBJ2-3
clone_size: -
d_call: -
cdr3_nt: TGTGCCAGCAGCAAAGGAGATTCGGGGACTAGCGGGAAGTCGAGCACAGATACGCAGTATTTT
cdr3_aa: CASSKGDSGTSGKSSTDTQYF

v_call: TRBV19
j_call: TRBJ1-2
clone_size: -
d_call: TRBD1
cdr3_nt: TGTGCCAGTAGTAAGGACAGGGGATACTATGGCTACACCTTC
cdr3_aa: CASSKDRGYYGYTF

v_call: TRBV5-6
j_call: TRBJ2-1
clone_size: -
d_call: -
cdr3_nt: TGTGCCAGCAGCTTTATGGGGAGCACCCCCCTGGATGAGCAGTTCTTC
cdr3_aa: CASSFMGSTPLDEQFF

v_call: TRBV15
j_call: TRBJ2-3
clone_size: -
d_call: TRBD2
cdr3_nt: TGTGCCACCAGCTCCCCAGCGGGAGCCAATACGCAGTATTTT
cdr3_aa: CATSSPAGANTQYF

v_call: TRBV6-1
j_call: TRBJ2-3
clone_size: -
d_call: -
cdr3_nt: TGTGCCAGCAGCTCGACAGCCGCTACGCAGTATTTT
cdr3_aa: CASSSTAATQYF

v_call: TRBV29-1
j_call: TRBJ1-4
clone_size: -
d_call: -
cdr3_nt: TGCAGCGTGGGACGGGTCAATGAAAAACTGTTTTTT
cdr3_aa: CSVGRVNEKLFF

v_call: TRBV7-3
j_call: TRBJ1-1
clone_size: -
d_call: TRBD1
cdr3_nt: TGTGCCAGCAGCGGCGGGACAGGGACTGAAGCTTTCTTT
cdr3_aa: CASSGGTGTEAFF

v_call: TRBV18
j_call: TRBJ2-7
clone_size: -
d_call: -
cdr3_nt: TGTGCCAGCTCACCCTACAAGGGTCCCTCCTACGAGCAGTACTTC
cdr3_aa: CASSPYKGPSYEQYF

v_call: TRBV19
j_call: TRBJ2-1
clone_size: -
d_call: -
cdr3_nt: TGTGCCAGTACAGGGGCCGTCTACAATGAGCAGTTCTTC
cdr3_aa: CASTGAVYNEQFF

v_call: TRBV5-4
j_call: TRBJ2-5
clone_size: -
d_call: TRBD2
cdr3_nt: TGTGCCAGCAGCTTGGGGACTAGCGGGGCAAACCAAGAGACCCAGTACTTC
cdr3_aa: CASSLGTSGANQETQYF

v_call: TRBV19
j_call: TRBJ1-1
clone_size: -
d_call: TRBD1
cdr3_nt: TGTGCCAGTAGTATAGAATGGACAGGGAAGGGCACTGAAGCTTTCTTT
cdr3_aa: CASSIEWTGKGTEAFF

v_call: TRBV5-5
j_call: TRBJ2-2
clone_size: once
d_call: TRBD2
cdr3_nt: TGTGCCAGCAGCCAGCGGGGACTAGCGGGGGCATACGTCGGGGAGCTGTTTTTT
cdr3_aa: CASSQRGLAGAYVGELFF

v_call: TRBV6-5
j_call: TRBJ1-4
clone_size: -
d_call: TRBD1
cdr3_nt: TGTGCCAGCAGTTCCCCGGGACAGGGGGGTGAAAAACTGTTTTTT
cdr3_aa: CASSSPGQGGEKLFF

v_call: TRBV18
j_call: TRBJ2-6
clone_size: -
d_call: -
cdr3_nt: TGTGCCAGCTCTCCCGGCACGGAGATCAACGTCCTGACTTTC
cdr3_aa: CASSPGTEINVLTF

v_call: TRBV28
j_call: TRBJ1-2
clone_size: -
d_call: TRBD1
cdr3_nt: TGTGCCAGCAGATCGGGACAGGGCCATGGCTACACCTTC
cdr3_aa: CASRSGQGHGYTF

v_call: TRBV28
j_call: TRBJ1-1
clone_size: -
d_call: -
cdr3_nt: TGTGCCAGCAGTTTATTGAGGGCTGAAGCTTTCTTT
cdr3_aa: CASSLLRAEAFF

v_call: TRBV13
j_call: TRBJ1-1
clone_size: -
d_call: TRBD1
cdr3_nt: TGTGCCAGCAGCCCAGGGGGGTCTGAAGCTTTCTTT
cdr3_aa: CASSPGGSEAFF

v_call: TRBV18
j_call: TRBJ2-1
clone_size: -
d_call: TRBD2
cdr3_nt: TGTGCCAGCTCACCATCGGGGGGCTCCTACAATGAGCAGTTCTTC
cdr3_aa: CASSPSGGSYNEQFF

v_call: TRBV5-6
j_call: TRBJ2-1
clone_size: -
d_call: TRBD1
cdr3_nt: TGTGCCAGCAGCTTGGACAGGGGGAGCAGGAATGAGCAGTTCTTC
cdr3_aa: CASSLDRGSRNEQFF

v_call: TRBV7-2
j_call: TRBJ2-7
clone_size: -
d_call: -
cdr3_nt: TGTGCCAGCAGCCGCCAAGGGGCGAACGAGCAGTACTTC
cdr3_aa: CASSRQGANEQYF

v_call: TRBV19
j_call: TRBJ2-7
clone_size: -
d_call: -
cdr3_nt: TGTGCCAGTAGTATAGATCTGGGAAACGAGCAGTACTTC
cdr3_aa: CASSIDLGNEQYF

v_call: TRBV16
j_call: TRBJ2-7
clone_size: few
d_call: TRBD1
cdr3_nt: TGTGCCAGCAGCCTTTATAAAGGGGGCCCCTACTCCGAGCAGTACTTC
cdr3_aa: CASSLYKGGPYSEQYF

v_call: TRBV27
j_call: TRBJ1-5
clone_size: -
d_call: -
cdr3_nt: TGTGCCAGCAGTTTTTCGGGGTTCGGTCAGCCCCAGCATTTT
cdr3_aa: CASSFSGFGQPQHF

v_call: TRBV30
j_call: TRBJ1-1
clone_size: -
d_call: -
cdr3_nt: TGTGCCTGGACCCAGGCTTTGAACACTGAAGCTTTCTTT
cdr3_aa: CAWTQALNTEAFF

v_call: TRBV7-9
j_call: TRBJ1-5
clone_size: -
d_call: TRBD1
cdr3_nt: TGTGCCAGCAGCTATCAACAGGGGCACCAGCATTTT
cdr3_aa: CASSYQQGHQHF

v_call: TRBV9
j_call: TRBJ2-7
clone_size: few
d_call: -
cdr3_nt: TGTGCCAGCAGCGGGGACCTCTCCGAGCAGTACTTC
cdr3_aa: CASSGDLSEQYF

v_call: TRBV27
j_call: TRBJ2-3
clone_size: once
d_call: -
cdr3_nt: TGTGCCAGCAGTACGACCCCGATCAGAAAGGGCACAGATACGCAGTATTTT
cdr3_aa: CASSTTPIRKGTDTQYF

v_call: TRBV6-5
j_call: TRBJ2-7
clone_size: -
d_call: -
cdr3_nt: TGTGCCAGCAGTTACGTTGGGGGCGAGCAGTACTTC
cdr3_aa: CASSYVGGEQYF

v_call: TRBV14
j_call: TRBJ2-1
clone_size: -
d_call: -
cdr3_nt: TGTGCCAGCAGCCATCCTCCGGGGTCAGCGACCTACAATGAGCAGTTCTTC
cdr3_aa: CASSHPPGSATYNEQFF

v_call: TRBV7-9
j_call: TRBJ2-7
clone_size: few
d_call: TRBD2
cdr3_nt: TGTGCCAGCACCGCGGGAGTTCTGGACGAGCAGTACTTC
cdr3_aa: CASTAGVLDEQYF

v_call: TRBV6-6
j_call: TRBJ2-7
clone_size: -
d_call: TRBD1
cdr3_nt: TGTGCCAGCAGCCTCCGGGACAGCGCCTACGAGCAGTACTTC
cdr3_aa: CASSLRDSAYEQYF

v_call: TRBV19
j_call: TRBJ2-2
clone_size: -
d_call: -
cdr3_nt: TGTGCCAGTAGTATAGATCTTTGGGAGAACACCGGGGAGCTGTTTTTT
cdr3_aa: CASSIDLWENTGELFF

v_call: TRBV7-3
j_call: TRBJ2-5
clone_size: -
d_call: TRBD2
cdr3_nt: TGTGCCAGCAGCTTAGGTGGCGGGGGGGCCTGGAAAGAGACCCAGTACTTC
cdr3_aa: CASSLGGGGAWKETQYF

v_call: TRBV30
j_call: TRBJ2-7
clone_size: -
d_call: -
cdr3_nt: TGTGCCTGCCTAAGAGGACCCTACGAGCAGTACTTC
cdr3_aa: CACLRGPYEQYF

v_call: TRBV7-8
j_call: TRBJ2-7
clone_size: -
d_call: TRBD1
cdr3_nt: TGTGCCAGCAGCTTAGGGACAGGGGGCGAGCAGTACTTC
cdr3_aa: CASSLGTGGEQYF

v_call: TRBV19
j_call: TRBJ1-4
clone_size: -
d_call: TRBD1
cdr3_nt: TGTGCCAGTAGTATTTTAGGACAGGTACGCATGAAAGGACTGTTTTTT
cdr3_aa: CASSILGQVRMKGLFF

v_call: TRBV18
j_call: TRBJ2-5
clone_size: -
d_call: TRBD1
cdr3_nt: TGTGCCAGCTCACGATCCGGGACAGGGGGCGGAGAGACCCAGTACTTC
cdr3_aa: CASSRSGTGGGETQYF

v_call: TRBV4-1
j_call: TRBJ2-7
clone_size: -
d_call: -
cdr3_nt: TGCGCCAGCAGCCAAGATCCCCAGGTCAATATCTACGAGCAGTACTTC
cdr3_aa: CASSQDPQVNIYEQYF